This TCR beta chain emerged from a study of identical twins. Turning to this clonotype: Its antigen is not identified.

One entry per CDR3 protein, called by TCRdb with MiXCR from the 5' RACE reads. Counted here are around 100,000 distinct CDR3 sequences, 5.9% occurring once; the ten biggest clones make up around 12%. V lost 3 bases, J lost 2 bases, and 11 bases lay in between. The CDR3 runs to 14 residues. Broader study findings: Twin-shared out-of-frame alpha sequences were enriched for low generation probability.

The sequencing input was memory T cells sorted from blood. The rearrangement joins TRBV12-3 or TRBV12-4 to TRBJ2-7, with a possible D match to TRBD2 (6 bases). This clonotype was obtained from a woman aged 50 to 60 in good health. The CDR3 loop is CASSFMAGTYEQYF. In DNA, the CDR3 is TGTGCCAGCAGTTTCATGGCGGGGACCTACGAGCAGTACTTC.